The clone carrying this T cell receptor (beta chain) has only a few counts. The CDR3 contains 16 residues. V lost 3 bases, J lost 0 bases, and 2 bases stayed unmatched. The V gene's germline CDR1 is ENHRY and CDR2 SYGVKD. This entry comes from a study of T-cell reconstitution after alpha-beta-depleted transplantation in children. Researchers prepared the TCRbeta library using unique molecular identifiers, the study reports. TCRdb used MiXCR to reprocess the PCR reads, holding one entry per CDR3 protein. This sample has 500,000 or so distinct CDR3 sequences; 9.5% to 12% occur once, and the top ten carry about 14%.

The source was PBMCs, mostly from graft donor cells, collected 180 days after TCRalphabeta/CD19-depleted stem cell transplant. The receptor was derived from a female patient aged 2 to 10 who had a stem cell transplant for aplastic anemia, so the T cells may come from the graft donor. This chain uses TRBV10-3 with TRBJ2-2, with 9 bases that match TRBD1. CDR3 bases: TGTGCCATCAGTGAAGGACAGGGGACGAACACCGGGGAGCTGTTTTTT. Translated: CAISEGQGTNTGELFF.